Below are 24 T cell receptor beta chains sequenced from a single sample in a study of cytomegalovirus exposure and HLA in healthy donors. Both 60 Vbeta primers and 13 Jbeta primers went into the PCR. The repertoire was sequenced with immunoSEQ multiplex PCR; TCRdb's copy has only in-frame clones and lacks some. Here the sample spans roughly 150,000 clones, roughly 81% being singletons. Material for sequencing was PBMCs. All receptors come from a woman in her late teens or twenties in good health and CMV-seronegative.

This sequence joins TRBV7-9 and TRBJ2-1; D gene ambiguous. V gave up 2 bases and J gave up 2 bases, with 19 bases separating them. The CDR3 totals 18 residues. Germline CDR1 and CDR2: SEHNR and FQNEAQ (reference sequence). The CDR3 DNA is TGTGCCAGCAGCTTATCGAGGATTCGAGGCCCGGCCTACAATGAGCAGTTCTTC. Protein product: CASSLSRIRGPAYNEQFF.

This clone has just a few counts. The chain recombines TRBV7-2 with TRBJ1-3; no firm D call. V shed 5 bases and J shed 0 bases, with 11 bases lying between them. The CDR3 consists of 15 residues. Germline CDR1 is SGHTA and CDR2 is FQGNSA. CDR3: CASSQRRSSGNTIYF. The CDR3 region has the DNA TGTGCCAGCAGCCAAAGACGGAGCTCTGGAAACACCATATATTTT.

This clone was detected a few times. The genes are TRBV4-3 and TRBJ2-7, with 7 bases that match TRBD1. This CDR3 comprises 16 residues. Looked up from germline, CDR1 is LGHNA and CDR2 is YSLEER. V lost 4 bases and J lost 2; bases outside the gene matches: 11. The CDR3 region has the DNA TGCGCCAGCAGCCCAGGGTGGGGACAGCACACCTACGAGCAGTACTTC. Its protein is CASSPGWGQHTYEQYF.

This clone was recorded only once. V usage is TRBV5-6 and J usage is TRBJ1-3; D remains ambiguous. The germline CDR1 and CDR2 sequences are SGHDT and YYEEEE. This CDR3 is built from 14 residues. The V and J ends lost 3 bases and 0 bases respectively, with 7 bases between them. The CDR3 sequence: CASSSQVSGNTIYF. CDR3 bases: TGTGCCAGCAGCTCGCAGGTCTCTGGAAACACCATATATTTT.

CDR3 nucleotides: TGTGCCACCAGCCCTACGGGACTAGCGATCAATGAGCAGTTCTTC. Its protein product is CATSPTGLAINEQFF. This rearrangement joins TRBV15 to TRBJ2-1, with 10 bases matching TRBD2. This CDR3 has 15 residues. Germline assignment: CDR1 LNHNV and CDR2 YYDKDF (reference sequence). V lost 5 bases, J lost 6 bases, and 7 bases stayed unmatched.

The V and J genes are TRBV5-1 and TRBJ1-2; D uncertain. CDR1 is SGHRS and CDR2 is YFSETQ in the germline V gene. The CDR3 sequence is 13 residues long. V dropped 0 bases and J dropped 3 bases, with 6 bases sitting between them. CDR3: CASSLDQDYGYTF. CDR3 sequence (DNA): TGCGCCAGCAGCTTGGACCAGGACTATGGCTACACCTTC. Full variable domain (missing parts from reference TRBV5-1 and TRBJ1-2): KAGVTQTPRYLIKTRGQQVTLSCSPISGHRSVSWYQQTPGQGLQFLFEYFSETQRNKGNFPGRFSGRQFSNSRSEMNVSTLELGDSALYLCASSLDQDYGYTFGSGTRLTVV.

This clone was detected only once. This chain joins TRBV9 and TRBJ2-3, with TRBD2 as a possible D gene (5 bases). V was cut by 5 bases and J by 5 bases, with 12 bases left in between. CDR1 SGDLS and CDR2 YYNGEE come from the germline V gene. This CDR3 has 13 amino acids. The CDR3 is CASREVVGDTQYF. In nucleotides, the CDR3 is TGTGCCAGCAGGGAGGTCGTCGGAGATACGCAGTATTTT.

The V gene is TRBV6-1, the J gene TRBJ2-1; D may be TRBD2 (7 bases). There are 13 residues in the CDR3. Between the trimmed V and J ends, which lost 6 bases and 16 bases, there was a span of 22 bases. CDR1 and CDR2 from the germline V gene are MNHNS and SASEGT. The CDR3 sequence is CASSPFESGGGFF. The CDR3 DNA is TGTGCCAGCAGCCCCTTTGAGTCGGGGGGCGGCTTCTTC.

Only a few counts were recorded for this clone. V is TRBV9 and J is TRBJ2-1; D not certain. The V gene lost 0 bases and the J gene lost 0 bases, with 7 bases spanning the gap. This CDR3 has 15 amino acids. Germline-derived CDR1 and CDR2 are SGDLS and YYNGEE. CDR3 loop: CASSVGRLSYNEQFF. DNA for the CDR3: TGTGCCAGCAGCGTAGGCAGGCTCTCCTACAATGAGCAGTTCTTC.

The V and J genes are TRBV6-6 and TRBJ2-7; 7 nucleotides align to TRBD1. J lost 7 bases, V lost 6 bases, and 9 bases had no gene match. CDR1 and CDR2 (germline): MNHNY, SVGAGI (reference sequence). The CDR3 has 13 amino acids. DNA for the CDR3: TGTGCCAGCAGCGCGACAGGGACAAGGGAGCAGTACTTC. As protein: CASSATGTREQYF.

The CDR3 sequence is CATSRDLQGYTDTQYF. The CDR3, as DNA: TGTGCCACCAGCAGAGATTTACAGGGGTACACAGATACGCAGTATTTT. The genes are TRBV15 and TRBJ2-3; 7 bases are shared with TRBD1. The CDR3 is 16 residues long. Germline CDR1 and CDR2: LNHNV and YYDKDF (reference sequence). The V and J ends lost 0 bases and 2 bases, in that order; junction bases with no gene match: 5. The full variable domain, completed using reference TRBV15 and TRBJ2-3, is DAMVIQNPRYQVTQFGKPVTLSCSQTLNHNVMYWYQQKSSQAPKLLFHYYDKDFNNEADTPDNFQSRRPNTSFCFLDIRSPGLGDTAMYLCATSRDLQGYTDTQYFGPGTRLTVL.

The genes are TRBV4-2 and TRBJ1-2; D is perhaps TRBD1 (6 bases). Between the trimmed V and J ends, which lost 2 bases and 4 bases, there was a span of 11 bases. Germline V gives CDR1 LGHNA, CDR2 YNFKEQ. The CDR3 covers 14 residues. The CDR3, as DNA: TGTGCCAGCAGCCAACCCGGACAGCCCTATGGCTACACCTTC. Protein product: CASSQPGQPYGYTF.

J is TRBJ1-2 and V is TRBV7-2; TRBD1 agrees at 7 bases. CDR3 size: 14 residues. The germline CDR1 and CDR2 sequences are SGHTA and FQGNSA. Unmatched junction bases numbered 7, after V lost 2 bases and J lost 7 bases. The CDR3 DNA follows: TGTGCCAGCAGCTTAAGGGGGCAGGGGGTTGGCTACACCTTC. This codes for CASSLRGQGVGYTF.

The chain recombines TRBV4-2 with TRBJ2-7; maybe TRBD1 (6 bases). Trimming removed 5 bases from V and 5 bases from J, with 16 bases in between. The CDR3 covers 14 residues. Germline V CDR1 and CDR2: LGHNA, YNFKEQ. The DNA of the CDR3 is TGTGCCAGCAGCAACGGACAGCTTAGCAACGAGCAGTACTTC. Protein: CASSNGQLSNEQYF.

This clone was found a few times. CDR3 region: CASSFRTSGSYNEQFF. CDR3 coding DNA: TGTGCCAGCAGCTTTCGGACTAGCGGGTCATACAATGAGCAGTTCTTC. V is TRBV14 and J is TRBJ2-1; 11 bases align to TRBD2. Germline V lookup: CDR1 SGHDN, CDR2 FVKESK. With 5 bases clipped from V and 4 bases from J, the junction kept 7 bases outside the gene matches. The CDR3 extends over 16 amino acids.

This clone was seen just once. This chain links TRBV10-3 with TRBJ2-1; TRBD2 matches at 9 bases. V dropped 10 bases and J dropped 8; count of bases not matched to a gene: 15. In germline, CDR1 is ENHRY, CDR2 SYGVKD. The CDR3 extends over 15 amino acids. CDR3 in amino acids: CATRRAGGFFDEQFF. The CDR3, as DNA: TGTGCCACCCGGCGGGCGGGAGGGTTCTTTGATGAGCAGTTCTTC.

The chain carries TRBV6-5 and TRBJ1-6; a possible D gene is TRBD1 (6 bases). Trimming removed 2 bases at V and 7 bases at J, with 12 bases between. The CDR3 length is 15 residues. Germline lookup yields CDR1 MNHEY and CDR2 SVGAGI. The CDR3 loop is CASSYEQGGNSPLHF. Here the CDR3 DNA reads TGTGCCAGCAGTTACGAACAGGGTGGGAATTCACCCCTCCACTTT.

This clone was detected only once. V usage is TRBV5-1 and J usage is TRBJ2-7, with D tentatively TRBD2 (6 bases). CDR1 and CDR2 (germline): SGHRS, YFSETQ. V was cut by 4 bases and J by 0 bases, with 14 bases left in between. The length of the CDR3 is 15 residues. CDR3 DNA sequence: TGCGCCAGCAGCCCCAGCGGGTTTAGCTCCTACGAGCAGTACTTC. Translating it yields CASSPSGFSSYEQYF.

The rearrangement joins TRBV10-3 to TRBJ2-4, with 11 bases matching TRBD2. Looked up from germline, CDR1 is ENHRY and CDR2 is SYGVKD. The V gene end was trimmed by 0 bases and the J gene end by 8 bases; junction bases not matched to a gene: 6. The CDR3 runs to 16 residues. CDR3 amino acids: CAISESKGLADYIQYF. DNA for the CDR3: TGTGCCATCAGTGAGTCAAAGGGACTAGCGGATTACATTCAGTACTTC.

This clone showed up just a few times. The gene calls are TRBV6-5 and TRBJ1-1; a possible D gene is TRBD1 (6 bases). This CDR3 spans 14 amino acids. V lost 5 bases and J lost 11, with 21 bases in between. Germline CDR1 is MNHEY and CDR2 is SVGAGI. The CDR3 region is CASSPMGAGGEAFF. As DNA, the CDR3 is TGTGCCAGCAGTCCAATGGGAGCGGGGGGCGAGGCTTTCTTT.

This chain connects TRBV5-4 to TRBJ2-2; perhaps TRBD2 as D (6 bases). V lost 4 bases and J lost 5, with 18 bases in between. The CDR3 has 16 residues. Germline V gives CDR1 SGHNT, CDR2 YYREEE (reference sequence). In DNA form, the CDR3 reads TGTGCCAGCAGCCATCGGTGGGGGGTGGGGACCGGGGAGCTGTTTTTT. This gives the protein CASSHRWGVGTGELFF.

This clone has just a few counts. DNA of the CDR3: TGCGCCAGCAGCCAAGCTAGGAATAACTATGGCTACACCTTC. Protein: CASSQARNNYGYTF. V is TRBV4-3 and J is TRBJ1-2, with D hard to call. V lost 1 base, J lost 1 base, and 7 bases lay in between. Germline V gene lookup returns CDR1 LGHNA and CDR2 YSLEER. CDR3 size: 14 residues.

This rearrangement joins TRBV7-9 to TRBJ1-2; D unresolved. The CDR3 sequence is 14 residues long. V was clipped by 5 bases and J by 3 bases, with 13 bases between them. CDR1 and CDR2 from the germline V gene are SEHNR and FQNEAQ (reference sequence). CDR3 protein: CASSHPYPYYGYTF. In DNA, the CDR3 is TGTGCCAGCAGCCACCCCTACCCCTACTATGGCTACACCTTC.

V usage is TRBV18 and J usage is TRBJ2-7; 14 bases agree with TRBD2. Germline V gene sequence: CDR1 KGHSH, CDR2 LQKENI. The CDR3 extends over 17 amino acids. V was clipped by 6 bases and J by 2 bases; unmatched bases: 9. This CDR3 is CASSTGTSGSWAYEQYF. The CDR3 nucleotides are TGTGCCAGCTCGACCGGGACTAGCGGGAGTTGGGCCTACGAGCAGTACTTC.